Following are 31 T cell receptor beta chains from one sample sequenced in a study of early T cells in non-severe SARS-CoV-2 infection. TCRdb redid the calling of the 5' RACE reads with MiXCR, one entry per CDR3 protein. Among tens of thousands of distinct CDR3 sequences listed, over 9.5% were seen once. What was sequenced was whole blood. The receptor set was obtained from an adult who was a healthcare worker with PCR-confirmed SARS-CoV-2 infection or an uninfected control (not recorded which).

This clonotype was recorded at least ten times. The CDR3 spells CASSRVDQPQHF. The CDR3 DNA reads TGTGCCAGCAGCAGGGTGGATCAGCCCCAGCATTTT. The rearrangement uses TRBV12-3 or TRBV12-4 and TRBJ1-5; D may be TRBD1 (5 bases). V was shortened by 6 bases and J by 5 bases, with 8 bases between the two germline ends. The length of the CDR3 is 12 residues.

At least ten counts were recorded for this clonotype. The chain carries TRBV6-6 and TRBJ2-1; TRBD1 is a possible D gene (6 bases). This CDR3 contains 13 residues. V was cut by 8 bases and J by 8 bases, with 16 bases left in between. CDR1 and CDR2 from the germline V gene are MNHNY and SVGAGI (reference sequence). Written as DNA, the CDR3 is TGTGCCAGCGGTACCACACAGGGTCATGAGCAGTTCTTC. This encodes CASGTTQGHEQFF.

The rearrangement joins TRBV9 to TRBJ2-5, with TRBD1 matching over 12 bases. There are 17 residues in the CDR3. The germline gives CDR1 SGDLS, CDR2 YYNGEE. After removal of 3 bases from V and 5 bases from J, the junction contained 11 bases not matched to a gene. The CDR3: CASSDGSGTGGGETQYF. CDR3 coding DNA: TGTGCCAGCAGCGACGGTTCTGGGACAGGGGGCGGGGAGACCCAGTACTTC.

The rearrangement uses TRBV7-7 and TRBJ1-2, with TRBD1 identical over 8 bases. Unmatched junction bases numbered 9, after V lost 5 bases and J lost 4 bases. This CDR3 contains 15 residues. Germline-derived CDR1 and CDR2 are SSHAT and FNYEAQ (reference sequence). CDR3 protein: CASSPLQGGGYGYTF. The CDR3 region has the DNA TGTGCCAGCAGCCCCCTACAGGGGGGTGGCTATGGCTACACCTTC.

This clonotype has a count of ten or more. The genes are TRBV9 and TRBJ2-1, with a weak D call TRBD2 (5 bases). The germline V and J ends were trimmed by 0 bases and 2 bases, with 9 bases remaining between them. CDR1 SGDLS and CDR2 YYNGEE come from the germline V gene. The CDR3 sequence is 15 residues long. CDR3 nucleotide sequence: TGTGCCAGCAGCGTAGAGAGGGTCCCCTACAATGAGCAGTTCTTC. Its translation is CASSVERVPYNEQFF.

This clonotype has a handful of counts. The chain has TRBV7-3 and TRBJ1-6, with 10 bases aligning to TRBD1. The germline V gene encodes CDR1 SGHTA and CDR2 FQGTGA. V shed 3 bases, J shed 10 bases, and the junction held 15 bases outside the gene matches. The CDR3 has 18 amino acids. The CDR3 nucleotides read TGTGCCAGCAGCTTGGAGGCCCCGGGTCGGACAGGGGGATCACCCCTCCACTTT. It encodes CASSLEAPGRTGGSPLHF.

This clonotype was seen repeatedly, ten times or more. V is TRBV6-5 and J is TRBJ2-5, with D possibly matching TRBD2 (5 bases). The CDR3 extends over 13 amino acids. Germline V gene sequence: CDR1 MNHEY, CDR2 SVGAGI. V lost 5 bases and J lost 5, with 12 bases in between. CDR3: CASSRPGGETQYF. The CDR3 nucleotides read TGTGCCAGCAGTCGCCCTGGAGGCGAGACCCAGTACTTC.

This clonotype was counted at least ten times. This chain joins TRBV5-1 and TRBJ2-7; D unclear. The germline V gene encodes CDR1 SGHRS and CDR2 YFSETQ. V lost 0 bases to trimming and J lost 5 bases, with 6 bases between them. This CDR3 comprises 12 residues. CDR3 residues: CASSLDRDEQYF. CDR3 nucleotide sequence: TGCGCCAGCAGCTTGGACAGAGACGAGCAGTACTTC.

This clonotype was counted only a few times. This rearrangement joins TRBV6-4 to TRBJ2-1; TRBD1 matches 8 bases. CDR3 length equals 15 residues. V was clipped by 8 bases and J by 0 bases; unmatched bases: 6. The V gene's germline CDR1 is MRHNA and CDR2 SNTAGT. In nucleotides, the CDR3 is TGTGCCAGCGCGGGACAGGCCAGCTCCTACAATGAGCAGTTCTTC. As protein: CASAGQASSYNEQFF.

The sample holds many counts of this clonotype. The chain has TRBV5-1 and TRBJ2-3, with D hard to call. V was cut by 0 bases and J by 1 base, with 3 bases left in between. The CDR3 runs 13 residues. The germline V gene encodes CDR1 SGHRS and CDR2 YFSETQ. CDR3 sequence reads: CASSLVGTDTQYF. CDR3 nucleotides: TGCGCCAGCAGCTTGGTAGGCACAGATACGCAGTATTTT.

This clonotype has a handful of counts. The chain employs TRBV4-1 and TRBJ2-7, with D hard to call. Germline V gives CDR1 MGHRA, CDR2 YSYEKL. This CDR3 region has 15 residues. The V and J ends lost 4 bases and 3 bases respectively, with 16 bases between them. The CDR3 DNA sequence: TGCGCCAGCAGCCCCACTGTGCGATTCCGCTACGAGCAGTACTTC. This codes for CASSPTVRFRYEQYF.

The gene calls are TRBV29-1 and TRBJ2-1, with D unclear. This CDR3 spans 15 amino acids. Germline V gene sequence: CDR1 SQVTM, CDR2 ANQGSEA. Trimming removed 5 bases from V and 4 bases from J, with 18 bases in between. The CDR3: CSVFGGDPTYNEQFF. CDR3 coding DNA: TGCAGCGTTTTTGGCGGAGACCCGACATACAATGAGCAGTTCTTC.

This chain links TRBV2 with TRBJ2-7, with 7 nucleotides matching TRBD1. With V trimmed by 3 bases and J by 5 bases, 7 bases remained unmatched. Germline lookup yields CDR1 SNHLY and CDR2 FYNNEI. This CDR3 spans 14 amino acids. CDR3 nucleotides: TGTGCCAGCAGTGAGCCGGGACAGAGTAACGAGCAGTACTTC. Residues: CASSEPGQSNEQYF. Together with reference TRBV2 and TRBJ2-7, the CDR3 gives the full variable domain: EPEVTQTPSHQVTQMGQEVILRCVPISNHLYFYWYRQILGQKVEFLVSFYNNEISEKSEIFDDQFSVERPDGSNFTLKIRSTKLEDSAMYFCASSEPGQSNEQYFGPGTRLTVT.

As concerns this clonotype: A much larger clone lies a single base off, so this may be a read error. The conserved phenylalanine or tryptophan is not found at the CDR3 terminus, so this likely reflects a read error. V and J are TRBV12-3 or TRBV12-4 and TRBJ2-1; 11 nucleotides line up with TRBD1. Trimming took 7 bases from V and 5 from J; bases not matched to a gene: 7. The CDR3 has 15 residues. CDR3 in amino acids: CASNHGQGANNEQFI. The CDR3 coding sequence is TGTGCCAGCAACCACGGACAGGGGGCAAACAATGAGCAGTTCATC.

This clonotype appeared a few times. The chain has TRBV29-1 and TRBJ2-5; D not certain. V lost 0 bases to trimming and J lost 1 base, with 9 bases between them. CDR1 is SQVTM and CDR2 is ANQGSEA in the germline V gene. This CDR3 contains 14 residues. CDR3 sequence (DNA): TGCAGCGTTGAAGATCTGGGCCTCCAAGAGACCCAGTACTTC. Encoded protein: CSVEDLGLQETQYF. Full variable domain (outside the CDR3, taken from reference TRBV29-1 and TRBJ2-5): SAVISQKPSRDICQRGTSLTIQCQVDSQVTMMFWYRQQPGQSLTLIATANQGSEATYESGFVIDKFPISRPNLTFSTLTVSNMSPEDSSIYLCSVEDLGLQETQYFGPGTRLLVL.

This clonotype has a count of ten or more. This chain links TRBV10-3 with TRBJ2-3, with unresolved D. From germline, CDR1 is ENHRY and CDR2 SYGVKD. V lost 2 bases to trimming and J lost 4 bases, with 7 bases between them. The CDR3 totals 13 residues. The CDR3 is CAISEGVPDTQYF. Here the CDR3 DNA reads TGTGCCATCAGTGAGGGAGTCCCAGATACGCAGTATTTT.

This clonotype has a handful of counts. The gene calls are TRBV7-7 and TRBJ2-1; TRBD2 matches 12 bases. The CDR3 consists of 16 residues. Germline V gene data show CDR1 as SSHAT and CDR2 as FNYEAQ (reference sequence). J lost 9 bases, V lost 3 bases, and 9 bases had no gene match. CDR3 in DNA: TGTGCCAGCAGCTTGCCGGCTAGCGGGGGGGCCGCTGAGCAGTTCTTC. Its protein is CASSLPASGGAAEQFF.

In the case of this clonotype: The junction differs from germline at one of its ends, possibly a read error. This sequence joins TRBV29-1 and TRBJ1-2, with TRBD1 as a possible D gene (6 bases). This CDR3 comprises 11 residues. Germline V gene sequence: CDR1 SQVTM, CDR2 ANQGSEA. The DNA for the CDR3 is TGCAGCGTGGAAGACAGGCCTGGCTACACCTTC. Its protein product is CSVEDRPGYTF.

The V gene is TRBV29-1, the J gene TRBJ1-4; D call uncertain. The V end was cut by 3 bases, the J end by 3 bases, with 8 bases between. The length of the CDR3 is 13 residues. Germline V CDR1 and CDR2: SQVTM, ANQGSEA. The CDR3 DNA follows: TGCAGCGTTGACTTCGGGCCTAATGAAAAACTGTTTTTT. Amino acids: CSVDFGPNEKLFF.

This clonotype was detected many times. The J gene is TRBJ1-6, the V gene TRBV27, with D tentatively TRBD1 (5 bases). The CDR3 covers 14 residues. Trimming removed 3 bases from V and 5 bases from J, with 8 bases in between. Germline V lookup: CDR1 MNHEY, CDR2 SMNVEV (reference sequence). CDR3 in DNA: TGTGCCAGCAGTTTTCACAGGAATAATTCACCCCTCCACTTT. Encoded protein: CASSFHRNNSPLHF.

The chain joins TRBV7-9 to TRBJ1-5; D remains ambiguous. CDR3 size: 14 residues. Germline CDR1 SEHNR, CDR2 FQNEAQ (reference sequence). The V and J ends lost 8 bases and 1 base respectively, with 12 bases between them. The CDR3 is CASGQIGSNQPQHF. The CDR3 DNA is TGTGCCAGCGGCCAAATAGGGAGCAATCAGCCCCAGCATTTT.

The CDR3 is CASSRRGQGALGEAFF. The CDR3, as DNA: TGTGCCAGCAGCCGGCGGGGGCAGGGGGCTTTAGGTGAAGCTTTCTTT. The V gene is TRBV7-2, the J gene TRBJ1-1; 8 positions agree with TRBD1. The J segment lost 7 bases and the V segment lost 5 bases, leaving 15 bases of the junction unmatched. This CDR3 has 16 residues. CDR1 is SGHTA and CDR2 is FQGNSA in the germline V gene.

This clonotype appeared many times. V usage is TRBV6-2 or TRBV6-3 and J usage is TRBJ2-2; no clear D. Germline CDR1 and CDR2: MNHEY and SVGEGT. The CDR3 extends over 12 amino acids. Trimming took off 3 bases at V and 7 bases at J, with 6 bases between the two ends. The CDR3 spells CASSYFGGELFF. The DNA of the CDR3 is TGTGCCAGCAGTTATTTCGGCGGGGAGCTGTTTTTT.

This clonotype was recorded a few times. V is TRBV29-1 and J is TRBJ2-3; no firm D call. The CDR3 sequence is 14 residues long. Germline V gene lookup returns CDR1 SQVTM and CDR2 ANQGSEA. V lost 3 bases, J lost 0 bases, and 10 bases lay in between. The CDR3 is CSVDPDLSTDTQYF. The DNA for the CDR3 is TGCAGCGTTGATCCTGACCTCAGCACAGATACGCAGTATTTT.

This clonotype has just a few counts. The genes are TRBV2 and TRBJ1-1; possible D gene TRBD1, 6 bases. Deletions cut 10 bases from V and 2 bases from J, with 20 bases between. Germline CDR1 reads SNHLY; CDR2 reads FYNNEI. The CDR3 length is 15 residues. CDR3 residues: CATSLLTGSNTEAFF. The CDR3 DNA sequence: TGTGCCACCAGCCTTTTAACAGGGTCTAACACTGAAGCTTTCTTT.

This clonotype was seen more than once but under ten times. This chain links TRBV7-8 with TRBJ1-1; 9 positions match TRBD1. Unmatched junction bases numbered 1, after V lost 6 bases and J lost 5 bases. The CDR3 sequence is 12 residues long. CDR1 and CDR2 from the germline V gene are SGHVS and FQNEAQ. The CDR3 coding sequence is TGTGCCAGCAGGGACAGGGGAACTGAAGCTTTCTTT. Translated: CASRDRGTEAFF.

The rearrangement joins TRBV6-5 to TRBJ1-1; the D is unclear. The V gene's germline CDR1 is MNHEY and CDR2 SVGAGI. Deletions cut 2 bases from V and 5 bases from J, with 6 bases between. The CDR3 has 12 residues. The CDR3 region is CASSYEGTEAFF. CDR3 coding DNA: TGTGCCAGCAGTTACGAGGGAACTGAAGCTTTCTTT.

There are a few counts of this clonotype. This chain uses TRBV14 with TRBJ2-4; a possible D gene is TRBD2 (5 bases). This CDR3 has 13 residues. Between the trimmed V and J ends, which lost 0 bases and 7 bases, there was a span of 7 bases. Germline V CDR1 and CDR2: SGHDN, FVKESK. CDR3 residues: CASSQDRRNIQYF. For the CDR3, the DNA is TGTGCCAGCAGCCAAGATAGGAGGAACATTCAGTACTTC.

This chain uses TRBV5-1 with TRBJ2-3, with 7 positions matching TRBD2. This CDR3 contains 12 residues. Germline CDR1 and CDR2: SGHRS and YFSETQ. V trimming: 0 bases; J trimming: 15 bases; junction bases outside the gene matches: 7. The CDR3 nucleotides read TGCGCCAGCAGCTTGGGGCTAGCGGACTATTATTTT. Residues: CASSLGLADYYF.

The CDR3: CASSPREGGSYGYTF. The CDR3 DNA follows: TGTGCCAGCAGTCCGCGTGAAGGGGGCTCCTATGGCTACACCTTC. This sequence joins TRBV28 and TRBJ1-2; the match to TRBD1 covers 7 bases. The V and J ends lost 5 bases and 4 bases, in that order; junction bases with no gene match: 10. This CDR3 is built from 15 residues. Germline CDR1 is MDHEN and CDR2 is SYDVKM.

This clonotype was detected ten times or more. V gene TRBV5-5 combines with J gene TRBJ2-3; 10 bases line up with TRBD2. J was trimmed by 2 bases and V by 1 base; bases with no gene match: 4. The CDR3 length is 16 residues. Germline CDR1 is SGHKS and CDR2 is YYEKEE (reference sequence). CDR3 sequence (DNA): TGTGCCAGCAGCTTGCAAGCGGGAGGGCCCACAGATACGCAGTATTTT. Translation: CASSLQAGGPTDTQYF.